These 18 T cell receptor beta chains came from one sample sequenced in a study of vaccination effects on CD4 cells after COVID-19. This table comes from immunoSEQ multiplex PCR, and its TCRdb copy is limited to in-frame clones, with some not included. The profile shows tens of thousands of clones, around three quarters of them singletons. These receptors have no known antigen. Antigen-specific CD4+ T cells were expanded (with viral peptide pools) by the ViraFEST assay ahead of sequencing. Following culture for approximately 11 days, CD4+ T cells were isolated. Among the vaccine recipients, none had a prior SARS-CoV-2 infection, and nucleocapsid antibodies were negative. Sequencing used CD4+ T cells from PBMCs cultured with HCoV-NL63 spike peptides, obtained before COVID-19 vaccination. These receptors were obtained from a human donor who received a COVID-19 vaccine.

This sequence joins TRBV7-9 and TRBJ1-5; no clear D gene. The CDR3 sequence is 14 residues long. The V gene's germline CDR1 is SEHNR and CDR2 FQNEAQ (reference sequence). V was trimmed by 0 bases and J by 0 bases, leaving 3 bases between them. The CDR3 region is CASSLAGSNQPQHF. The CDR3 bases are TGTGCCAGCAGCTTAGCCGGTAGCAATCAGCCCCAGCATTTT.

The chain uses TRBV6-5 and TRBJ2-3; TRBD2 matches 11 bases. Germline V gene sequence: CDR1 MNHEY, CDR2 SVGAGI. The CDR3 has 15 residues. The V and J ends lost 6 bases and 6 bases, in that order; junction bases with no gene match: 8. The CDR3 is CASRDLAGGRDTQYF. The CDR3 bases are TGTGCCAGCAGAGACTTAGCGGGGGGGCGGGATACGCAGTATTTT.

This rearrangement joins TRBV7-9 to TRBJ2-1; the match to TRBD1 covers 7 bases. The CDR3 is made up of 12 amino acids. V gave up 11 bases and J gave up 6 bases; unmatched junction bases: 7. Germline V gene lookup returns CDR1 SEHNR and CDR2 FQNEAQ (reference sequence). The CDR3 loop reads CASQGQLNEQFF. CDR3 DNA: TGTGCCTCACAGGGACAGCTCAATGAGCAGTTCTTC.

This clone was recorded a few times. For the CDR3, the DNA is TGTGCCAGCAGCCAAGAGGCCGCGCTGAACACTGAAGCTTTCTTT. This gives the protein CASSQEAALNTEAFF. The chain uses TRBV14 and TRBJ1-1; no definite D call. Germline V gene lookup returns CDR1 SGHDN and CDR2 FVKESK. The CDR3 is made up of 15 amino acids. With 0 bases removed from V and 0 bases from J, the gap between germline ends came to 8 bases.

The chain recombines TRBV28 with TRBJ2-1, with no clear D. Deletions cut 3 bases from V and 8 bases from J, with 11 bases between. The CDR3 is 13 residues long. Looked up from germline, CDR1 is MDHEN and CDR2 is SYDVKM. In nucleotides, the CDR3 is TGTGCCAGCAGTTTTCCCCTGACGGATGAGCAGTTCTTC. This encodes CASSFPLTDEQFF.

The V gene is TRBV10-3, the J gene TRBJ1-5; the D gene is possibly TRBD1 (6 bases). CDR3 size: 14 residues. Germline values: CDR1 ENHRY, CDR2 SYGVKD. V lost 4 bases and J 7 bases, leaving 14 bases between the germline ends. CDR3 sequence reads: CAISVSAGEQPQHF. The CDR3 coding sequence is TGTGCCATCAGTGTGAGCGCAGGGGAACAGCCCCAGCATTTT.

CDR3 loop: CASRLTGLMNTEAFF. As DNA, the CDR3 is TGTGCCAGTAGATTGACAGGATTAATGAACACTGAAGCTTTCTTT. The V gene is TRBV19, the J gene TRBJ1-1; perhaps TRBD1 as D (6 bases). Germline loops: CDR1 LNHDA, CDR2 SQIVND (reference sequence). This CDR3 contains 15 residues. V lost 6 bases and J lost 0, with 14 bases in between. The complete variable domain, with remaining parts taken from reference TRBV19 and TRBJ1-1, reads DGGITQSPKYLFRKEGQNVTLSCEQNLNHDAMYWYRQDPGQGLRLIYYSQIVNDFQKGDIAEGYSVSREKKESFPLTVTSAQKNPTAFYLCASRLTGLMNTEAFFGQGTRLTVV.

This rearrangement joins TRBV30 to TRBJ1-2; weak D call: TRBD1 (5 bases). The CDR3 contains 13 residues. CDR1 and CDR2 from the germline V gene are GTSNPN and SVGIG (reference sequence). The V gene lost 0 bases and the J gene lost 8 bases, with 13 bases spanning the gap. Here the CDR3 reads CAWSVGTSGGYTF. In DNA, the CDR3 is TGTGCCTGGAGTGTAGGGACCTCGGGGGGCTACACCTTC.

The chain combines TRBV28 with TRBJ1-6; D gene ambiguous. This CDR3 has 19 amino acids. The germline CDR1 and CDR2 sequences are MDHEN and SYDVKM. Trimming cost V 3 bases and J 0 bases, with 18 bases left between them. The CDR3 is CASSFLVVWQDSYNSPLHF. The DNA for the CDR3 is TGTGCCAGCAGTTTCTTAGTCGTTTGGCAGGACTCCTATAATTCACCCCTCCACTTT.

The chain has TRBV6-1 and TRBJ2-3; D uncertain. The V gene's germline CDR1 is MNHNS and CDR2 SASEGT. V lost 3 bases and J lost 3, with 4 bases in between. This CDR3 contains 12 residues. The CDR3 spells CASSEGTDTQYF. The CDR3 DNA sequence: TGTGCCAGCAGTGAGGGGACAGATACGCAGTATTTT.

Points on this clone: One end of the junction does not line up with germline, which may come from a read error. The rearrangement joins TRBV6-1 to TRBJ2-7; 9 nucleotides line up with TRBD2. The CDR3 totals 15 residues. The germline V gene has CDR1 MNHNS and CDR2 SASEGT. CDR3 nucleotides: TGTGCCAGCAGCGAAGGAACTAGCGGGTGGAGGGAGCAGTACTTC. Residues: CASSEGTSGWREQYF.

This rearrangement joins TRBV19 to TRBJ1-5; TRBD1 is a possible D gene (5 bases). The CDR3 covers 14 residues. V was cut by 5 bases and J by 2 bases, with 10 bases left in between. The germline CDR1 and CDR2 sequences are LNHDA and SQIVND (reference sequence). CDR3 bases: TGTGCCAGTAGTTTCCCGGGGCGCAATCAGCCCCAGCATTTT. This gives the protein CASSFPGRNQPQHF.

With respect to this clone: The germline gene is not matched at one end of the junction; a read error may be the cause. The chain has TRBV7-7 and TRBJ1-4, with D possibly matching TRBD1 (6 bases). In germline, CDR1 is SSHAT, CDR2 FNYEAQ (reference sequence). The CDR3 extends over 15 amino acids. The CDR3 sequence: CASSDSQGFNEKLFF. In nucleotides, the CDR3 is TGTGCTAGCAGCGACTCTCAGGGGTTTAATGAAAAACTGTTTTTT.

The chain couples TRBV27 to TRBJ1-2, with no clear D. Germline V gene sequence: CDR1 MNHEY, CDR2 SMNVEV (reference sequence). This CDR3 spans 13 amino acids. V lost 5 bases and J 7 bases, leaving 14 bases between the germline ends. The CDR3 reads CASSTSRRFGYTF. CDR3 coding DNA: TGTGCCAGCAGTACCTCCAGGCGCTTTGGCTACACCTTC.

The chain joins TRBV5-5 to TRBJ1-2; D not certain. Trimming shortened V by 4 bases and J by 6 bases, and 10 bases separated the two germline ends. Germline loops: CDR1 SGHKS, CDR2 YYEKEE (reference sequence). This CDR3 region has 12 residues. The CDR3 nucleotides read TGTGCCAGCAGCCCGAGGGTAGATGGCTACACCTTC. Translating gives CASSPRVDGYTF. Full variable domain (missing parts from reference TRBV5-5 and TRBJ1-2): DAGVTQSPTHLIKTRGQQVTLRCSPISGHKSVSWYQQVLGQGPQFIFQYYEKEERGRGNFPDRFSARQFPNYSSELNVNALLLGDSALYLCASSPRVDGYTFGSGTRLTVV.

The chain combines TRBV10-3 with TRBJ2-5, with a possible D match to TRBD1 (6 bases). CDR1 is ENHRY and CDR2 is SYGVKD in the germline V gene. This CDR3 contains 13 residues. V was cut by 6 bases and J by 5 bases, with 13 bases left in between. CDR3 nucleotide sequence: TGTGCCATCAGCGGGACACCTGGGGAGACCCAGTACTTC. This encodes CAISGTPGETQYF.

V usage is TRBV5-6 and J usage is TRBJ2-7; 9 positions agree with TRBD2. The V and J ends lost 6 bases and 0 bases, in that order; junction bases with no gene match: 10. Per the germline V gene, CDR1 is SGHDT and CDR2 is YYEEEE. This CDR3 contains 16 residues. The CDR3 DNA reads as TGTGCCAGCACCCCGACGACTAGCGGATTCTCCTACGAGCAGTACTTC. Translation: CASTPTTSGFSYEQYF. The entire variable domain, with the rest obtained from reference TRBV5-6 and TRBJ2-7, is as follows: DAGVTQSPTHLIKTRGQQVTLRCSPKSGHDTVSWYQQALGQGPQFIFQYYEEEERQRGNFPDRFSGHQFPNYSSELNVNALLLGDSALYLCASTPTTSGFSYEQYFGPGTRLTVT.

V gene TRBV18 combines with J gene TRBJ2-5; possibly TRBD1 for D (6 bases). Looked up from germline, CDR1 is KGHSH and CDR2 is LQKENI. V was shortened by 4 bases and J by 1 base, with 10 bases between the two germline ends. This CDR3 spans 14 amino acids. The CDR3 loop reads CASSQGHFQETQYF. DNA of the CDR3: TGTGCCAGCTCACAGGGACATTTCCAAGAGACCCAGTACTTC.